This T cell receptor (beta chain) stems from a study of T cell repertoires in cytomegalovirus infection. This clonotype was detected only a few times. Its antigen is not identified. The J segment lost 4 bases and the V segment lost 2 bases, leaving 8 bases of the junction unmatched. The CDR3 spans 17 residues. Per the germline V gene, CDR1 is SGHTA and CDR2 is FQGNSA. TCRdb used MiXCR to reprocess the reads, holding one entry per CDR3 protein. The sample contains a few hundred thousand distinct CDR3 sequences, 17% of which appear only once. Study-wide findings and caveats: Ex vivo responses were dominated by HLA-C-restricted CMV-specific TCR beta clonotypes.

Sequenced sample: PBMCs. The gene calls are TRBV7-2 and TRBJ2-1, with 10 nucleotides matching TRBD1. The TCR was taken from a human donor in good health (CMV status not recorded). Some clones in this sample may be carry-over from other donors' samples. CDR3 residues: CASSLSRTGGSYNEQFF. The CDR3 bases are TGTGCCAGCAGCTTATCCCGGACAGGGGGGTCATACAATGAGCAGTTCTTC.